Reported below is one T cell receptor beta chain. Its antigen remains unknown. This entry is derived from a study of cytomegalovirus exposure and HLA in healthy donors. General study findings and limits: Follow-up analysis later connected one missense variant in DCLRE1C with trimming of TCR beta V- and J-genes. Previous analysis showed most TCR beta V segments were productive about 87% or about 30% of the time.

The ends were cut back, 5 bases at V and 0 bases at J, with 15 bases in the middle. Germline CDR1 and CDR2: MNHEY and SMNVEV (reference sequence). The CDR3 spans 16 residues. The PCR ran on 60 Vbeta and 13 Jbeta primers. Some clones are missing from TCRdb's copy, which holds only in-frame ones; the method was immunoSEQ multiplex PCR. This table has approximately 150,000 clones, around 80% appearing once. The chain couples TRBV27 to TRBJ2-3, with D perhaps matching TRBD1 (5 bases). Sequencing was done on a sample of PBMCs. The sequence was obtained from a female donor in good health and CMV-seronegative. The CDR3, as DNA: TGTGCCAGCAGTGACTTGGGGCAGGGTAGCACAGATACGCAGTATTTT. Its protein is CASSDLGQGSTDTQYF.